Below are 30 T cell receptor beta chains sequenced from a single sample in a study of PD-1 blockade in classical Hodgkin lymphoma. Following autologous stem cell transplantation, relapse occurred in every patient, and exposure to brentuximab vedotin varied. Data came from immunoSEQ multiplex PCR; TCRdb stores just in-frame clones and leaves some out. The table shows tens of thousands of clones, with roughly 80% occurring only once. The sample consisted of peripheral blood mononuclear cells (PBMCs), taken before the second cycle of nivolumab. The receptors stem from a human donor with classical Hodgkin lymphoma.

The chain uses TRBV2 and TRBJ2-7; no clear D. V was trimmed by 8 bases and J by 3 bases, leaving 11 bases between them. Per germline, CDR1 SNHLY and CDR2 FYNNEI. CDR3 length: 12 amino acids. The CDR3 nucleotides are TGTGCCAGCGGCATACACCACTACGAGCAGTACTTC. Its translation is CASGIHHYEQYF.

The sample holds a few counts of this clone. The rearrangement uses TRBV6-1 and TRBJ2-5; possibly TRBD1 or TRBD2 for D (6 bases each). The CDR3 contains 15 residues. Deletions cut 3 bases from V and 4 bases from J, with 15 bases between. The germline V gene encodes CDR1 MNHNS and CDR2 SASEGT. CDR3 sequence (DNA): TGTGCCAGCAGTGAGGTCCCAGGGGAGGCAGAGACCCAGTACTTC. Its protein product is CASSEVPGEAETQYF.

The chain links TRBV7-2 to TRBJ2-6; 8 bases fit TRBD2. The V gene end was trimmed by 5 bases and the J gene end by 0 bases; junction bases not matched to a gene: 9. The CDR3 consists of 18 residues. CDR1 SGHTA and CDR2 FQGNSA come from the germline V gene. CDR3: CASSHSGGAHSGANVLTF. The CDR3 bases are TGTGCCAGCAGCCACAGCGGGGGAGCCCACTCTGGGGCCAACGTCCTGACTTTC. Full variable domain (outside the CDR3, taken from reference TRBV7-2 and TRBJ2-6): GAGVSQSPSNKVTEKGKDVELRCDPISGHTALYWYRQSLGQGLEFLIYFQGNSAPDKSGLPSDRFSAERTGGSVSTLTIQRTQQEDSAVYLCASSHSGGAHSGANVLTFGAGSRLTVL.

This chain uses TRBV7-2 with TRBJ1-1, with a tentative D call TRBD1 (6 bases). V lost 5 bases to trimming and J lost 6 bases, with 16 bases between them. There are 14 residues in the CDR3. Germline values: CDR1 SGHTA, CDR2 FQGNSA. CDR3 DNA: TGTGCCAGCAGCCGAGAGGGGGGTAGGGCTGAAGCTTTCTTT. Residues: CASSREGGRAEAFF.

The chain is built from TRBV15 and TRBJ2-2, with D possibly matching TRBD1 (6 bases). Germline V gene lookup returns CDR1 LNHNV and CDR2 YYDKDF (reference sequence). This CDR3 spans 14 amino acids. V was cut by 5 bases and J by 3 bases, with 10 bases left in between. The CDR3 reads CATSGTGHTGELFF. CDR3 nucleotide sequence: TGTGCCACCAGCGGTACAGGGCACACCGGGGAGCTGTTTTTT.

The chain employs TRBV5-4 and TRBJ2-7; the match to TRBD1 covers 12 bases. The CDR3 sequence is 16 residues long. Trimming took 0 bases from V and 5 from J; bases not matched to a gene: 6. Germline V gene sequence: CDR1 SGHNT, CDR2 YYREEE (reference sequence). Here the CDR3 DNA reads TGTGCCAGCAGCTTGGTGGGACAGGGGGCTCGAAACGAGCAGTACTTC. It codes for CASSLVGQGARNEQYF.

The chain has TRBV5-6 and TRBJ2-1; possibly TRBD2 for D (6 bases). The CDR3 has 13 residues. Germline V CDR1 and CDR2: SGHDT, YYEEEE. V was cut by 4 bases and J by 7 bases, with 12 bases left in between. DNA for the CDR3: TGTGCCAGCAGCATCGGGACTGGGAATGAGCAGTTCTTC. The encoded protein is CASSIGTGNEQFF.

The chain couples TRBV2 to TRBJ1-2; D is possibly TRBD1 (6 bases). Germline V gives CDR1 SNHLY, CDR2 FYNNEI. The CDR3 sequence is 13 residues long. The V end was cut by 7 bases, the J end by 5 bases, with 14 bases between. The CDR3 coding sequence is TGTGCCAGCAATCAGGGGAGGGAATATGGCTACACCTTC. This codes for CASNQGREYGYTF.

The gene calls are TRBV10-3 and TRBJ1-3, with no clear D. Germline V gives CDR1 ENHRY, CDR2 SYGVKD. V shed 6 bases and J shed 0 bases, with 3 bases lying between them. CDR3 length equals 12 residues. CDR3 amino acids: CAIRSSGNTIYF. DNA for the CDR3: TGTGCCATCAGGTCCTCTGGAAACACCATATATTTT.

Only one count was recorded for this clone. The chain uses TRBV6-5 and TRBJ1-4, with D tentatively TRBD1 (6 bases). This CDR3 comprises 12 residues. Germline V gene data show CDR1 as MNHEY and CDR2 as SVGAGI. V lost 4 bases, J lost 10 bases, and 10 bases lay in between. The CDR3 nucleotides are TGTGCCAGCAGTTCGGTGACAGGAAAACTGTTTTTT. Protein product: CASSSVTGKLFF.

This chain links TRBV6-5 with TRBJ2-5, with unresolved D. The CDR3 consists of 11 residues. The V end lost 5 bases, the J end lost 1 base, and 2 bases lay between the germline ends. Germline assignment: CDR1 MNHEY and CDR2 SVGAGI. CDR3 sequence: CASSSQETQYF. DNA of the CDR3: TGTGCCAGCAGTAGCCAAGAGACCCAGTACTTC.

The CDR3: CAWSSHRRSSYNSPLHF. CDR3 bases: TGTGCCTGGAGTTCCCATCGTCGGAGCTCCTATAATTCACCCCTCCACTTT. J is TRBJ1-6 and V is TRBV30; no reliable D call. The V gene's germline CDR1 is GTSNPN and CDR2 SVGIG (reference sequence). The V end lost 2 bases, the J end lost 0 bases, and 14 bases lay between the germline ends. This CDR3 comprises 17 residues. The entire variable domain, with the rest obtained from reference TRBV30 and TRBJ1-6, is as follows: SQTIHQWPATLVQPVGSPLSLECTVEGTSNPNLYWYRQAAGRGLQLLFYSVGIGQISSEVPQNLSASRPQDRQFILSSKKLLLSDSGFYLCAWSSHRRSSYNSPLHFGNGTRLTVT.

This chain joins TRBV10-1 and TRBJ2-1; 15 bases are shared with TRBD2. V lost 5 bases to trimming and J lost 7 bases; unmatched junction nucleotides: 9. Looked up from germline, CDR1 is WNHNN and CDR2 is SYGVQD (reference sequence). The CDR3 loop spans 17 amino acids. CDR3 loop: CASSPGLAGGIRNEQFF. Written as DNA, the CDR3 is TGCGCCAGCAGTCCGGGACTAGCGGGGGGAATAAGAAATGAGCAGTTCTTC.

The chain is built from TRBV29-1 and TRBJ1-5; D is uncertain. The CDR3 runs 17 residues. Germline CDR1 and CDR2: SQVTM and ANQGSEA. Trimming took off 5 bases at V and 1 base at J, with 21 bases between the two ends. CDR3 region: CSVCQDFIIGSNQPQHF. The CDR3 DNA reads as TGCAGCGTTTGTCAGGACTTCATAATTGGGAGCAATCAGCCCCAGCATTTT.

The gene calls are TRBV5-5 and TRBJ1-2; possibly TRBD1 for D (5 bases). The V end was cut by 6 bases, the J end by 4 bases, with 22 bases between. The germline gives CDR1 SGHKS, CDR2 YYEKEE (reference sequence). The CDR3 sequence is 16 residues long. The CDR3 nucleotides are TGTGCCAGCAACACCGCGGAAAGGGACTTAATCTATGGCTACACCTTC. It is translated as CASNTAERDLIYGYTF. Full variable domain (missing parts from reference TRBV5-5 and TRBJ1-2): DAGVTQSPTHLIKTRGQQVTLRCSPISGHKSVSWYQQVLGQGPQFIFQYYEKEERGRGNFPDRFSARQFPNYSSELNVNALLLGDSALYLCASNTAERDLIYGYTFGSGTRLTVV.

The chain carries TRBV5-1 and TRBJ2-5, with D tentatively TRBD2 (5 bases). The CDR3 loop spans 14 amino acids. With 4 bases removed from V and 2 bases from J, the gap between germline ends came to 12 bases. Germline loops: CDR1 SGHRS, CDR2 YFSETQ. This CDR3 is CASSPGSIQETQYF. Here the CDR3 DNA reads TGCGCCAGCAGCCCGGGATCGATACAAGAGACCCAGTACTTC. Drawing the rest from reference TRBV5-1 and TRBJ2-5, the complete variable domain is KAGVTQTPRYLIKTRGQQVTLSCSPISGHRSVSWYQQTPGQGLQFLFEYFSETQRNKGNFPGRFSGRQFSNSRSEMNVSTLELGDSALYLCASSPGSIQETQYFGPGTRLLVL.

This sequence joins TRBV23-1 and TRBJ2-3; TRBD2 agrees at 8 bases. TRBV23-1 falls under the ORF class, with uncertain function. The trim removed 0 bases at V and 2 bases at J, leaving 7 bases unmatched. The CDR3 has 17 residues. CDR3 protein: CASSQSPAGEYTDTQYF. The CDR3 DNA sequence: TGCGCCAGCAGTCAATCCCCAGCGGGGGAGTACACAGATACGCAGTATTTT.

The chain joins TRBV25-1 to TRBJ1-1, with D possibly being TRBD1 (5 bases). The CDR3 contains 15 residues. Per germline, CDR1 MGHDK and CDR2 SYGVNS. The V gene lost 1 base and the J gene lost 0 bases, with 9 bases spanning the gap. This CDR3 reads CASSESVGVNTEAFF. CDR3 DNA sequence: TGTGCCAGCAGTGAATCGGTGGGGGTGAACACTGAAGCTTTCTTT.

This clone was seen only a few times. The gene calls are TRBV7-2 and TRBJ2-3; no definite D call. The germline V and J ends were trimmed by 1 base and 5 bases, with 10 bases remaining between them. Germline V gene lookup returns CDR1 SGHTA and CDR2 FQGNSA. The CDR3 has 14 amino acids. The CDR3: CASSLVASQDTQYF. The CDR3 DNA is TGTGCCAGCAGCTTAGTTGCCAGTCAAGATACGCAGTATTTT. Based on the CDR3 plus reference TRBV7-2 and TRBJ2-3, the full variable domain is GAGVSQSPSNKVTEKGKDVELRCDPISGHTALYWYRQSLGQGLEFLIYFQGNSAPDKSGLPSDRFSAERTGGSVSTLTIQRTQQEDSAVYLCASSLVASQDTQYFGPGTRLTVL.

The rearrangement links TRBV6-5 to TRBJ2-6; the D gene is possibly TRBD1 (6 bases). Between the trimmed V and J ends, which lost 2 bases and 2 bases, there was a span of 7 bases. The V gene's germline CDR1 is MNHEY and CDR2 SVGAGI. CDR3 length: 15 amino acids. CDR3 in amino acids: CASSYGQTGANVLTF. CDR3 DNA: TGTGCCAGCAGTTACGGACAGACTGGGGCCAACGTCCTGACTTTC.

CDR3 sequence reads: CASSFLGQTDGYTF. CDR3 coding DNA: TGTGCCAGCAGTTTCCTCGGACAGACGGATGGCTACACCTTC. The chain links TRBV28 to TRBJ1-2; TRBD1 is a possible D gene (6 bases). Trimming removed 3 bases at V and 6 bases at J, with 14 bases between. There are 14 residues in the CDR3. Germline values: CDR1 MDHEN, CDR2 SYDVKM.

This clone is a singleton in its sample. This chain uses TRBV9 with TRBJ1-6; D gene uncertain. CDR1 and CDR2 from the germline V gene are SGDLS and YYNGEE. Trimming pared 4 bases from V and 10 bases from J, leaving 15 bases between. This CDR3 is 14 amino acids long. The CDR3 region is CASSLDPLRSPLHF. As DNA, the CDR3 is TGTGCCAGCAGCCTCGACCCTCTTCGGTCACCCCTCCACTTT.

The rearrangement joins TRBV5-6 to TRBJ1-2; 7 positions agree with TRBD1. J was trimmed by 4 bases and V by 2 bases; bases with no gene match: 5. CDR1 and CDR2 (germline): SGHDT, YYEEEE. CDR3 length: 14 residues. CDR3 sequence reads: CASSLIRDSYGYTF. The CDR3 DNA follows: TGTGCCAGCAGCTTAATTCGGGACAGCTATGGCTACACCTTC.

This clone has a handful of counts. This chain connects TRBV30 to TRBJ1-2, with unresolved D. V dropped 3 bases and J dropped 6 bases, with 17 bases sitting between them. The CDR3 length is 14 residues. Germline assignment: CDR1 GTSNPN and CDR2 SVGIG (reference sequence). CDR3 nucleotides: TGTGCCTGGAGCGTGGGCGGCGGGATAGATGGCTACACCTTC. Protein: CAWSVGGGIDGYTF.

This rearrangement joins TRBV7-9 to TRBJ2-1, with 7 nucleotides matching TRBD1. The CDR3 covers 17 residues. Per germline, CDR1 SEHNR and CDR2 FQNEAQ (reference sequence). Unmatched junction bases numbered 12, after V lost 3 bases and J lost 4 bases. CDR3 DNA: TGTGCCAGCAGCTTTCCCGGGTGGGGACAGCCTTACAATGAGCAGTTCTTC. It is translated as CASSFPGWGQPYNEQFF.

The DNA of the CDR3 is TGTGCCAGCAGTCTGTCAGGAAAAGATTCACCCCTCCACTTT. Translating it yields CASSLSGKDSPLHF. V is TRBV5-5 and J is TRBJ1-6; no clear D gene. This CDR3 contains 14 residues. The germline V and J ends were trimmed by 5 bases and 8 bases, with 14 bases remaining between them. Germline V gene lookup returns CDR1 SGHKS and CDR2 YYEKEE (reference sequence). Full variable domain (outside the CDR3, taken from reference TRBV5-5 and TRBJ1-6): DAGVTQSPTHLIKTRGQQVTLRCSPISGHKSVSWYQQVLGQGPQFIFQYYEKEERGRGNFPDRFSARQFPNYSSELNVNALLLGDSALYLCASSLSGKDSPLHFGNGTRLTVT.

This clone appeared a single time. The V call is TRBV9, the J call TRBJ2-1; a possible D gene is TRBD2 (5 bases). V lost 1 base to trimming and J lost 8 bases, with 22 bases between them. Germline V gene lookup returns CDR1 SGDLS and CDR2 YYNGEE. This CDR3 has 17 residues. The CDR3 sequence is CASSVPLGVGHLDEQFF. For the CDR3, the DNA is TGTGCCAGCAGCGTACCACTGGGAGTGGGCCATCTCGATGAGCAGTTCTTC.

This chain links TRBV5-1 with TRBJ2-7, with 8 positions matching TRBD1. CDR1 SGHRS and CDR2 YFSETQ come from the germline V gene. The V gene end was trimmed by 0 bases and the J gene end by 2 bases; junction bases not matched to a gene: 4. The CDR3 length is 15 residues. The CDR3 bases are TGCGCCAGCAGCTTGGCCGGACAGGGCCCCTACGAGCAGTACTTC. Protein: CASSLAGQGPYEQYF.

The chain joins TRBV4-3 to TRBJ1-1; perhaps TRBD1 as D (5 bases). Germline loops: CDR1 LGHNA, CDR2 YSLEER. The V gene lost 0 bases and the J gene lost 4 bases, with 9 bases spanning the gap. There are 14 residues in the CDR3. CDR3: CASSQEGVGTEAFF. CDR3 in DNA: TGCGCCAGCAGCCAAGAGGGGGTAGGCACTGAAGCTTTCTTT.

V and J are TRBV5-8 and TRBJ1-1; D unclear. The germline V gene has CDR1 SGHTS and CDR2 YDEGEE. CDR3 length: 15 residues. V lost 2 bases to trimming and J lost 0 bases, with 11 bases between them. The CDR3 DNA reads TGTGCCAGCAGCTTTTCTATACAGTTGAACACTGAAGCTTTCTTT. Translated, it gives CASSFSIQLNTEAFF. Together with reference TRBV5-8 and TRBJ1-1, the CDR3 gives the full variable domain: EAGVTQSPTHLIKTRGQQATLRCSPISGHTSVYWYQQALGLGLQFLLWYDEGEERNRGNFPPRFSGRQFPNYSSELNVNALELEDSALYLCASSFSIQLNTEAFFGQGTRLTVV.